A single sample is the source of the 9 T cell receptor beta chains below, sequenced in a study of blood T cell repertoires in COVID-19. The table came from immunoSEQ multiplex PCR; TCRdb's copy has only in-frame clones and leaves some out. Of roughly 250,000 clones listed, approximately 82% were seen once; the top ten hold approximately 5%. The specimen was peripheral blood. Every receptor here comes from a woman of 80 years or more with active or convalescent COVID-19.

The V and J genes are TRBV10-3 and TRBJ1-6; no definite D call. Trimming took 3 bases from V and 7 from J, leaving 10 bases between them. The CDR3 spans 14 residues. CDR1 is ENHRY, CDR2 SYGVKD, per germline. DNA for the CDR3: TGTGCCATCAGTGATTCGGGGTACAATTCACCCCTCCACTTT. Its translation: CAISDSGYNSPLHF.

The chain links TRBV5-1 to TRBJ2-1; D is unclear. The CDR3 is 13 residues long. Trimming left V 1 base short and J 4 bases short, with 6 bases between. Germline CDR1 and CDR2: SGHRS and YFSETQ. CDR3 region: CASSLNGYNEQFF. As DNA, the CDR3 is TGCGCCAGCAGCTTGAACGGTTACAATGAGCAGTTCTTC.

This chain uses TRBV7-9 with TRBJ2-5, with D possibly TRBD1 on 6 matching bases. Trimming stripped 5 bases from V and 5 bases from J, with 15 bases between. This CDR3 spans 14 amino acids. Germline-derived CDR1 and CDR2 are SEHNR and FQNEAQ (reference sequence). CDR3 bases: TGTGCCAGCAGCGTGGACAGTCCGAGGGAGACCCAGTACTTC. Its translation is CASSVDSPRETQYF.

A few counts support this clone. The rearrangement uses TRBV28 and TRBJ2-3, with D possibly TRBD2 on 5 matching bases. This CDR3 has 15 residues. Germline-derived CDR1 and CDR2 are MDHEN and SYDVKM. V was shortened by 3 bases and J by 3 bases, with 13 bases between the two germline ends. The CDR3 coding sequence is TGTGCCAGCAGTTTCTACGACGGCGGGACAGATACGCAGTATTTT. Translating gives CASSFYDGGTDTQYF.

This sequence joins TRBV6-5 and TRBJ1-6, with a tentative D call TRBD1 (6 bases). CDR3 length equals 13 residues. Trimming removed 6 bases from V and 9 bases from J, with 12 bases in between. Per the germline V gene, CDR1 is MNHEY and CDR2 is SVGAGI. This chain's CDR3 is CASRQGTGSPLHF. The DNA for the CDR3 is TGTGCCAGCAGACAGGGAACAGGTTCACCCCTCCACTTT.

The table lists this clone with a few counts. Compared with germline, one end of the junction differs, possibly owing to a read error. This chain joins TRBV11-2 and TRBJ1-2; D gene uncertain. The CDR3 is 12 amino acids. Germline V CDR1 and CDR2: SGHAT, FQNNGV. The CDR3 sequence: CASSLNRGGNRF. CDR3 coding DNA: TGTGCCAGCAGCTTAAATCGGGGAGGGAATAGGTTC.

The chain has TRBV7-8 and TRBJ1-4; maybe TRBD1 (6 bases). Trimming removed 2 bases at V and 4 bases at J, with 20 bases between. Germline V gene sequence: CDR1 SGHVS, CDR2 FQNEAQ. The CDR3 has 18 amino acids. This CDR3 is CASSLRTGRSRGNEKLFF. In nucleotides, the CDR3 is TGTGCCAGCAGCTTAAGAACAGGGCGGAGTAGGGGTAATGAAAAACTGTTTTTT.

The gene calls are TRBV5-1 and TRBJ1-5, with D maybe TRBD1 (6 bases). This CDR3 is 14 amino acids long. V was trimmed by 2 bases and J by 1 base, leaving 7 bases between them. Germline CDR1 reads SGHRS; CDR2 reads YFSETQ. CDR3 sequence: CASSLGGSNQPQHF. CDR3 in DNA: TGCGCCAGCAGCTTAGGGGGAAGCAATCAGCCCCAGCATTTT.

V and J are TRBV6-4 and TRBJ1-1; D call uncertain. Between the trimmed V and J ends, which lost 11 bases and 0 bases, there was a span of 13 bases. The CDR3 is made up of 13 amino acids. Per the germline V gene, CDR1 is MRHNA and CDR2 is SNTAGT. Here the CDR3 DNA reads TGTGCCGACCGGCGGGAGATGAACACTGAAGCTTTCTTT. Amino acid sequence: CADRREMNTEAFF.